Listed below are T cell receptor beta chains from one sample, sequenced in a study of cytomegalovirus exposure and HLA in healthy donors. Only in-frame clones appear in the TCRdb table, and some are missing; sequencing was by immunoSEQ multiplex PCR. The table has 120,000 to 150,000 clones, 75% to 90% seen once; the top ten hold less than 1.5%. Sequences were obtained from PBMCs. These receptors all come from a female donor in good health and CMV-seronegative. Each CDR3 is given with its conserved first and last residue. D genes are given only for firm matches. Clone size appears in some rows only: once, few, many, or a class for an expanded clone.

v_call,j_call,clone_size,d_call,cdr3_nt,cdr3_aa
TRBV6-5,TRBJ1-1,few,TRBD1,TGTGCCAGCAGCCGACAGGGACTGACTGAAGCTTTCTTT,CASSRQGLTEAFF
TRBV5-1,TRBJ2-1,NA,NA,TGCGCCAGCAGCCTGAGCTCCTACAATGAGCAGTTCTTC,CASSLSSYNEQFF
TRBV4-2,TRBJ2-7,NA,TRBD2,TGTGCCAGCAGCCGAGACGGGACTAGCGGATCGTACGAGCAGTACTTC,CASSRDGTSGSYEQYF
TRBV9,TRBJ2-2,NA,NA,TGTGCCAGCAGCCAGAACACCGGGGAGCTGTTTTTT,CASSQNTGELFF
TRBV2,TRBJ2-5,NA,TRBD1,TGTGCCAGCACCTTGACAGGGGATGGAGGAGAGACCCAGTACTTC,CASTLTGDGGETQYF
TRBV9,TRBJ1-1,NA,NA,TGTGCCAGCAGCGTAGGACACCTTCCCAACACTGAAGCTTTCTTT,CASSVGHLPNTEAFF
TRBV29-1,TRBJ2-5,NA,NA,TGCAGCGCGCGCCGGGGGGAGACCCAGTACTTC,CSARRGETQYF
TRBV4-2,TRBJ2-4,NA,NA,TGTGCCAGCAGCCAAGGGCACTCTATACTAGCAAAAAACATTCAGTACTTC,CASSQGHSILAKNIQYF
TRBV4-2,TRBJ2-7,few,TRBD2,TGTGCCAGCAGCCCGGACCTCGTCCCCCGGACTAGCGAGTCCTACGAGCAGTACTTC,CASSPDLVPRTSESYEQYF
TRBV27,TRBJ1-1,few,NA,TGTGCCAGCAGTTGGGGAGGGGACACTGAAGCTTTCTTT,CASSWGGDTEAFF
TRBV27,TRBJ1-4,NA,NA,TGTGCCAGCAGCCAGGGGAAAAAGAAAGAAAAACTGTTTTTT,CASSQGKKKEKLFF
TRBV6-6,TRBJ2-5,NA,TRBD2,TGTGCCAGCAGTCCCGGGACTAGAATAGGTGGAGAGACCCAGTACTTC,CASSPGTRIGGETQYF
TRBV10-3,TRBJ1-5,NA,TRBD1,TGTGCCACCCTCCGGGACAGGGAGGACTTGGATCAGCCCCAGCATTTT,CATLRDREDLDQPQHF
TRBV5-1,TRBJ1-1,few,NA,TGCGCCAGCAGCTCACCACCAGAGAACACTGAAGCTTTCTTT,CASSSPPENTEAFF
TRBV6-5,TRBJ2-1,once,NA,TGTGCCAGCAGCGAAGGACTACACTACAATGAGCAGTTCTTC,CASSEGLHYNEQFF
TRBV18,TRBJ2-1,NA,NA,TGTGCCAGCTCCCGAGGGCGGGACTCCTACAATGAGCAGTTCTTC,CASSRGRDSYNEQFF
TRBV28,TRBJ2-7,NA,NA,TGTGCCAGCACCTTGGAGAGCCGGCAGTACTTC,CASTLESRQYF
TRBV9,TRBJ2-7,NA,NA,TGTGCCAGCAGCGCCCCACTAGGGGGTGAGGAGCAGTACTTC,CASSAPLGGEEQYF
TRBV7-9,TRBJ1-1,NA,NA,TGTGCCAGCAGCTTAGTCGGGGAGGCAGCTTTCTTT,CASSLVGEAAFF
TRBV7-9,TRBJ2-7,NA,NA,TGTGCCAGCAGCATACGTGACAGACCCTACGAGCAGTACTTC,CASSIRDRPYEQYF
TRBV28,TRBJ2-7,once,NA,TGTGCCAGCACCGGCGAAACAGGGTCCTACGAGCAGTACTTC,CASTGETGSYEQYF
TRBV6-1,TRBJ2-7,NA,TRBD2,TGTGCCAGCAGTCTGAGCGGGGAGTCCTACGAGCAGTACTTC,CASSLSGESYEQYF
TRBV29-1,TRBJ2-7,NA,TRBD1,TGCAGCGTTGAAGTTTGGGACAGGGAGATCTACGAGCAGTACTTC,CSVEVWDREIYEQYF
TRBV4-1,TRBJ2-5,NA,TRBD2,TGCGCCAGCAGCCAAGGAGCCCTAGCGGTGGAGACCCAGTACTTC,CASSQGALAVETQYF
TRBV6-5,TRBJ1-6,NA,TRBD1,TGTGCCAGCAGTTACGACAGGGAAAATTCACCCCTCCACTTT,CASSYDRENSPLHF
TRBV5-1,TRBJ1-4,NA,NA,TGCGCCAGCAGCTTGGTGGCAGAAGATGAAAAACTGTTTTTT,CASSLVAEDEKLFF
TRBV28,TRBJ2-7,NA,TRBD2,TGTGCCAGCAGTTTCTTGGGGACTAGCCCTTCCTATGAGCAGTACTTC,CASSFLGTSPSYEQYF
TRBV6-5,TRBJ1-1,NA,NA,TGTGCCAGCCAAGGGGGGGAGATAACTGAAGCTTTCTTT,CASQGGEITEAFF
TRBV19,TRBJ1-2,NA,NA,TGTGCCAGTAGTATTATGGGCTCTGGCTACACCTTC,CASSIMGSGYTF
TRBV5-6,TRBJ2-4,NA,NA,TGTGCCAGCAGCTCCCTAAGCCTAGCCAAAAACATTCAGTACTTC,CASSSLSLAKNIQYF
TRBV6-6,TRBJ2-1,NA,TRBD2,TGTGCCAGCAGTTATGGGACTAGCGGCTACAATGAGCAGTTCTTC,CASSYGTSGYNEQFF
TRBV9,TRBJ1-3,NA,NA,TGTGCCAGCAGCTCCCCTGGGGGCGATTCTGGAAACACCATATATTTT,CASSSPGGDSGNTIYF
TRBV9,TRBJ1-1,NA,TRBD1,TGTGCCAGCAGCGCGGACAGGGTGAGCACTGAAGCTTTCTTT,CASSADRVSTEAFF
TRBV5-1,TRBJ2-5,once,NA,TGCGCCAGCAGCCCCTACCGGGACTCAATAGAGACCCAGTACTTC,CASSPYRDSIETQYF
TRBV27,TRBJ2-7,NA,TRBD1,TGTGCCAGCAGTCCCACCGGCGGGGACAGGGGGTGGGAACGGTACTTC,CASSPTGGDRGWERYF
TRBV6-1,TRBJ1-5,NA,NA,TGTGCCAGCACCCCACAGAATAGCAATCAGCCCCAGCATTTT,CASTPQNSNQPQHF
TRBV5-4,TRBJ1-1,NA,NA,TGTGCCAGCAGCTTGGGGGGGCTTACTGAAGCTTTCTTT,CASSLGGLTEAFF
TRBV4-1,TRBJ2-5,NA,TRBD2,TGCGCCAGCAGCCAACCCTACGCGGGAGTCCGCGAGACCCAGTACTTC,CASSQPYAGVRETQYF
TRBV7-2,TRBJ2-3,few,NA,TGTGCCAGCAGCTTAGCAGATCGGGGGAGCACGCAGTATTTT,CASSLADRGSTQYF
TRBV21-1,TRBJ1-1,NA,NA,TGTGCCAGCAGCAATTGGCCCCTCTCGGGGAAAGCTTTCTTT,CASSNWPLSGKAFF